Below, 13 T cell receptor beta chains from the same sample are listed, as sequenced in a study of T cell responses to AZD1222 COVID-19 vaccine. The data were produced by immunoSEQ multiplex PCR, yet TCRdb's version contains in-frame clones alone and is incomplete. The table lists about 170,000 clones, around nine tenths of them singletons. The sample consisted of peripheral blood, taken 28 days after the second AZD1222 dose. All receptors come from an adult who received the AZD1222 COVID-19 vaccine.

CDR3 amino acids: CASLPRLAGVGEQFF. The CDR3 coding sequence is TGTGCCAGCCTTCCCCGACTAGCGGGGGTCGGTGAGCAGTTCTTC. This chain connects TRBV6-5 to TRBJ2-1, with TRBD2 matching 12 bases. There are 15 residues in the CDR3. Trimming cost V 8 bases and J 9 bases; bases outside gene matches: 11. The germline V gene encodes CDR1 MNHEY and CDR2 SVGAGI.

This chain joins TRBV7-9 and TRBJ2-5, with TRBD1 matching 9 bases. Trimming at V came to 3 bases and at J to 1 base, leaving 3 bases not matched to a gene. CDR1 SEHNR and CDR2 FQNEAQ come from the germline V gene (reference sequence). The CDR3 length is 15 residues. CDR3: CASSFGTGSQETQYF. The DNA for the CDR3 is TGTGCCAGCAGCTTCGGGACAGGGAGCCAAGAGACCCAGTACTTC.

This clone came up once. This chain uses TRBV19 with TRBJ2-5; D gene unclear. The CDR3 runs to 14 residues. V shed 5 bases and J shed 5 bases, with 15 bases lying between them. Germline assignment: CDR1 LNHDA and CDR2 SQIVND (reference sequence). Here the CDR3 DNA reads TGTGCCAGTAGTTGGGTAGGGATGATTGAGACCCAGTACTTC. Its protein product is CASSWVGMIETQYF.

This chain connects TRBV4-1 to TRBJ1-2; 9 bases align to TRBD1. The CDR3 sequence is 17 residues long. From germline, CDR1 is MGHRA and CDR2 YSYEKL. J was trimmed by 5 bases and V by 1 base; bases with no gene match: 11. The CDR3 nucleotides are TGCGCCAGCAGCCAAGGGGGAGGGGGACAGGGTTATTATGGCTACACCTTC. This sequence encodes CASSQGGGGQGYYGYTF.

V is TRBV12-5 and J is TRBJ1-3, with no clear D. The CDR3 totals 13 residues. Germline CDR1 reads LGHNT; CDR2 reads FRNRAP. V lost 2 bases and J lost 2, with 4 bases in between. CDR3 loop: CASGLFTGNTIYF. The CDR3 DNA reads as TGTGCTAGTGGTTTGTTTACTGGAAACACCATATATTTT.

V gene TRBV6-5 combines with J gene TRBJ2-1; D remains ambiguous. The germline V gene has CDR1 MNHEY and CDR2 SVGAGI. CDR3 length equals 14 residues. The germline V and J ends were trimmed by 5 bases and 4 bases, with 12 bases remaining between them. In DNA, the CDR3 is TGTGCCAGCAGTCCGGACGGATCGTACAATGAGCAGTTCTTC. Its translation is CASSPDGSYNEQFF.

The V call is TRBV29-1, the J call TRBJ2-7; D is undetermined. Trimming left V 1 base short and J 4 bases short, with 17 bases between. This CDR3 spans 15 amino acids. Germline lookup yields CDR1 SQVTM and CDR2 ANQGSEA. DNA for the CDR3: TGCAGCGTTGAAGGTGGGGTCACTGACATATACGAGCAGTACTTC. Residues: CSVEGGVTDIYEQYF.

The chain carries TRBV12-5 and TRBJ1-6, with unresolved D. Trimming left V 3 bases short and J 10 bases short, with 10 bases between. Germline CDR1 and CDR2: LGHNT and FRNRAP. The CDR3 covers 13 residues. CDR3 in amino acids: CASGFEAGSPLHF. In DNA, the CDR3 is TGTGCTAGTGGTTTTGAGGCCGGCTCACCCCTCCACTTT.

The chain couples TRBV4-2 to TRBJ1-6; D gene ambiguous. Germline V gives CDR1 LGHNA, CDR2 YNFKEQ. Trimming removed 1 base from V and 7 bases from J, with 8 bases in between. The CDR3 has 14 residues. This CDR3 is CASSQGVPNSPLHF. CDR3 DNA: TGTGCCAGCAGCCAAGGGGTACCGAATTCACCCCTCCACTTT.

This clone is a singleton in its sample. This rearrangement joins TRBV6-1 to TRBJ2-5; D might be TRBD2 (6 bases). Germline CDR1 is MNHNS and CDR2 is SASEGT. The CDR3 totals 13 residues. V was trimmed by 3 bases and J by 5 bases, leaving 10 bases between them. The CDR3 coding sequence is TGTGCCAGCAGTGAGGCCGGAGGGGAGACCCAGTACTTC. It translates to CASSEAGGETQYF.

This clone was seen just once. The V gene is TRBV10-3, the J gene TRBJ1-1; TRBD1 might be the D (5 bases). V dropped 6 bases and J dropped 1 base, with 9 bases sitting between them. This CDR3 is built from 13 residues. Germline values: CDR1 ENHRY, CDR2 SYGVKD. CDR3 protein: CAIRRQTNTEAFF. CDR3 DNA: TGTGCCATCAGAAGACAGACGAACACTGAAGCTTTCTTT.

The V call is TRBV3-1 (or the pseudogene TRBV3-2), the J call TRBJ2-2; 12 nucleotides match TRBD2. From germline, CDR1 is LGHDT and CDR2 YNNKEL (reference sequence). CDR3 length equals 14 residues. Trimming at V came to 7 bases and at J to 5 bases, leaving 2 bases not matched to a gene. The DNA for the CDR3 is TGTGCCAGCACCCTAGCGGGAGGGACCGGGGAGCTGTTTTTT. This encodes CASTLAGGTGELFF.

The chain recombines TRBV6-5 with TRBJ1-5; D gene ambiguous. The CDR3 spans 15 residues. CDR1 MNHEY and CDR2 SVGAGI come from the germline V gene. Trimming pared 5 bases from V and 4 bases from J, leaving 15 bases between. CDR3 amino acids: CASSRGGYGNQPQHF. The CDR3 DNA follows: TGTGCCAGCAGTAGAGGAGGTTATGGGAATCAGCCCCAGCATTTT.